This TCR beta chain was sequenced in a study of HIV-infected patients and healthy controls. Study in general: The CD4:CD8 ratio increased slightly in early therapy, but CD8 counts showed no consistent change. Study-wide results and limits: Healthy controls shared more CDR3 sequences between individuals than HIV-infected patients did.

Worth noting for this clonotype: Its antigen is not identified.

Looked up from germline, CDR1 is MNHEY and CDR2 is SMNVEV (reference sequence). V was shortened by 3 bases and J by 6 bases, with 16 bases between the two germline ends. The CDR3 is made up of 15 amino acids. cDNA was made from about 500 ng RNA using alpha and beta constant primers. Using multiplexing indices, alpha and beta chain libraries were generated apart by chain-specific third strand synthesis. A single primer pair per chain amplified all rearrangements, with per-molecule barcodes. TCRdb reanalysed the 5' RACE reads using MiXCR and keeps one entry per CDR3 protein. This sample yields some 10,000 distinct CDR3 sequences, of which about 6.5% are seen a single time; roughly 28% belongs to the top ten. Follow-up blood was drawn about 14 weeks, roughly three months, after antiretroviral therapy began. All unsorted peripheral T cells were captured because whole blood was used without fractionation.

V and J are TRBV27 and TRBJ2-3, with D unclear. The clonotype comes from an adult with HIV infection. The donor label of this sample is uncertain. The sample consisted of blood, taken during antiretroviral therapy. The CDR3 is CASSFFSHEADTQYF. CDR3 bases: TGTGCCAGCAGTTTTTTTAGTCACGAAGCGGATACGCAGTATTTT.